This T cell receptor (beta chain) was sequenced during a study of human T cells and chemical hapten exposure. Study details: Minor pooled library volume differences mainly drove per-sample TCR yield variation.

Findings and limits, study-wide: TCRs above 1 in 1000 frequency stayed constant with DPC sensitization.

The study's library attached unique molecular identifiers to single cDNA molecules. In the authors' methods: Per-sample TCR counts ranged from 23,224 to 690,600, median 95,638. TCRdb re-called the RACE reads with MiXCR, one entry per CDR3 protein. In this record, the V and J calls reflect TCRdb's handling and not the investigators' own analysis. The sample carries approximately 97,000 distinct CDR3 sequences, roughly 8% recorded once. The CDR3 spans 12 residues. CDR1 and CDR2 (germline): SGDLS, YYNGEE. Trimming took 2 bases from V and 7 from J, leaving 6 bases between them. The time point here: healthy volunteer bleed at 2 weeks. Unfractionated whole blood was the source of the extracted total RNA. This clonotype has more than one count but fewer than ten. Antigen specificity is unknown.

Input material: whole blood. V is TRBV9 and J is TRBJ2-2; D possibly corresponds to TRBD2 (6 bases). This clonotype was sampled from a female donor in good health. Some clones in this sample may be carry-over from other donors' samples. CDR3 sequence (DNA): TGTGCCAGCAGCGTCGGGGGCGGGGAGCTGTTTTTT. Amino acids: CASSVGGGELFF.